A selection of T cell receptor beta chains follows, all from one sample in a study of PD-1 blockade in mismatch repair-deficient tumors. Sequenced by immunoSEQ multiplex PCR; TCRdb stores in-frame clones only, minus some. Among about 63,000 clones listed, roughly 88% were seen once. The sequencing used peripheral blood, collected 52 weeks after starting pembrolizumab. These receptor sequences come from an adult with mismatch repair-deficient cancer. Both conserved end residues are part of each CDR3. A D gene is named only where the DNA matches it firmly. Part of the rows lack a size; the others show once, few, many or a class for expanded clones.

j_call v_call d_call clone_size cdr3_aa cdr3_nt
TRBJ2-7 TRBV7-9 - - CASSSTGRSYEQYF TGTGCCAGCAGCTCTACAGGCAGGAGCTACGAGCAGTACTTC
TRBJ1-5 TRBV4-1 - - CASSQGTGSHQPQHF TGCGCCAGCAGCCAAGGTACAGGGAGCCATCAGCCCCAGCATTTT
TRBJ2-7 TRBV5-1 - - CASSYRKPYEQYF TGCGCCAGCAGCTACCGAAAACCCTACGAGCAGTACTTC
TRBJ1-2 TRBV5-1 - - CASRKLLQENYGYTF TGCGCCAGCAGGAAATTGCTACAGGAGAACTATGGCTACACCTTC
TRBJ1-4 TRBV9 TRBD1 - CASSSTGGVDEKLFF TGTGCCAGCAGCTCAACAGGGGGCGTGGATGAAAAACTGTTTTTT
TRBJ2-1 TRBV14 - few CASSHQMRDNEQFF TGTGCCAGCAGCCACCAAATGCGGGACAATGAGCAGTTCTTC
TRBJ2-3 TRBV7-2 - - CASSLAGYTDTQYF TGTGCCAGCAGCTTAGCGGGGTACACAGATACGCAGTATTTT
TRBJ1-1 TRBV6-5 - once CASIQSGTEAFF TGTGCCAGCATCCAGAGCGGTACTGAAGCTTTCTTT
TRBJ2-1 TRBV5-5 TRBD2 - CASSLGRGRAYNEQFF TGTGCCAGCAGCTTGGGGCGCGGGAGGGCCTACAATGAGCAGTTCTTC
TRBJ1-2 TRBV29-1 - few CSVTGYTF TGCAGCGTGACTGGCTACACCTTC
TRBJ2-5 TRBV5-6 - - CASSLSGFLETQYF TGTGCCAGCAGCCTGAGCGGGTTTCTGGAGACCCAGTACTTC
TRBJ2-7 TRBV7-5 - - CARRETTGDEQYF TGTGCCAGAAGGGAAACGACAGGGGACGAGCAGTACTTC
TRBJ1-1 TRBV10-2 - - CASEGSATEAFF TGCGCCAGCGAAGGGAGTGCGACTGAAGCTTTCTTT
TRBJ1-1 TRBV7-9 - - CASSTQGDTEAFF TGTGCCAGCAGCACTCAGGGTGACACTGAAGCTTTCTTT
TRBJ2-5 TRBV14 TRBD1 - CASSQSILRDRWETQYF TGTGCCAGCAGCCAATCCATTTTGCGGGACAGGTGGGAGACCCAGTACTTC
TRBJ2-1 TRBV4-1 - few CASSQGGLANEQFF TGCGCCAGCAGCCAAGGAGGACTGGCCAATGAGCAGTTCTTC
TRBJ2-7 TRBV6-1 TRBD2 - CASIRAGSYEQYF TGTGCCAGCATTCGAGCGGGAAGCTACGAGCAGTACTTC
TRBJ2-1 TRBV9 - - CASSVTNNEQFF TGTGCCAGCAGCGTAACAAACAATGAGCAGTTCTTC
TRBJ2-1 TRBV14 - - CASSQGRVGNEQFF TGTGCCAGCAGCCAGGGCAGGGTTGGCAATGAGCAGTTCTTC
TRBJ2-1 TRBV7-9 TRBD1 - CASSSGQGNHNEQFF TGTGCCAGCAGCTCCGGACAGGGAAATCACAATGAGCAGTTCTTC
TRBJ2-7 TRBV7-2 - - CASSPSSYTEQYF TGTGCCAGCAGCCCTAGTTCCTACACCGAGCAGTACTTC
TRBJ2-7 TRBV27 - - CASCRLGGAYEQYF TGTGCCAGCTGCCGGCTGGGCGGAGCCTACGAGCAGTACTTC
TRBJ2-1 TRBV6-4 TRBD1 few CASKVGTGPSNEQFF TGTGCCAGCAAAGTTGGGACAGGCCCCTCCAATGAGCAGTTCTTC
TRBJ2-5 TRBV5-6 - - CASRETNIQETQYF TGTGCCAGCAGGGAAACCAACATTCAAGAGACCCAGTACTTC
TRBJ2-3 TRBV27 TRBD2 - CASSRRGVTDTQYF TGTGCCAGCTCGCGGCGGGGGGTCACAGATACGCAGTATTTT
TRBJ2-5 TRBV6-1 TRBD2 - CASSPGTSGRTQYF TGTGCCAGCAGCCCCGGGACTAGCGGGAGAACCCAGTACTTC
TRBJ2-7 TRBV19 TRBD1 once CASRGDRGTYEQYF TGTGCCAGCCGAGGGGACAGGGGGACCTACGAGCAGTACTTC
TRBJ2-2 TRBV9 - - CASSVEQGGELFF TGTGCCAGCAGCGTAGAACAGGGCGGGGAGCTGTTTTTT
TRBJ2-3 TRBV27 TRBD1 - CASSFTGEGPSDTQYF TGTGCCAGCAGTTTCACAGGGGAAGGGCCGTCAGATACGCAGTATTTT
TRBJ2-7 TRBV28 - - CASTLGGGGTYEQYF TGTGCCAGCACCCTGGGAGGGGGCGGGACTTACGAGCAGTACTTC
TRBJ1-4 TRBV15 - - CATSRGSSGEKLFF TGTGCCACCAGCAGGGGTTCATCTGGTGAAAAACTGTTTTTT
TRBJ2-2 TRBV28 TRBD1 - CASRTPPGQRNTGELFF TGTGCCAGCAGAACGCCCCCGGGACAGAGGAACACCGGGGAGCTGTTTTTT
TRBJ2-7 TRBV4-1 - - CASSQDRVEQYF TGCGCCAGCAGCCAAGACCGGGTCGAGCAGTACTTC
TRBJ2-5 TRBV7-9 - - CASSQDTPRTLYQETQYF TGTGCCAGCAGCCAAGATACACCTCGGACCCTGTACCAAGAGACCCAGTACTTC
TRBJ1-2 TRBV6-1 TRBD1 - CASSRGQGDGYTF TGTGCCAGCAGCAGAGGACAGGGGGATGGCTACACCTTC
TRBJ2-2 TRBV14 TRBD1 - CASSQDQWDRQNTGELFF TGTGCCAGCAGCCAAGATCAATGGGACAGGCAGAACACCGGGGAGCTGTTTTTT
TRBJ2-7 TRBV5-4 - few CASSFFGTEQYF TGTGCCAGCAGCTTTTTCGGGACGGAGCAGTACTTC
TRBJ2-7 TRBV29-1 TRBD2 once CSVVPSGRLGFYEQYF TGCAGCGTTGTCCCTAGCGGGAGATTGGGGTTCTACGAGCAGTACTTC
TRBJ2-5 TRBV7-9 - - CASSSPRGSEETQYF TGTGCCAGCAGCTCCCCCCGGGGATCGGAGGAGACCCAGTACTTC
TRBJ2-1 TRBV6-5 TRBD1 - CASNPGQSYNEQFF TGTGCCAGCAACCCGGGACAGTCCTACAATGAGCAGTTCTTC
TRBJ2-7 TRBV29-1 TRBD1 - CSVTGQGAYEQYF TGCAGCGTCACGGGACAGGGGGCCTACGAGCAGTACTTC
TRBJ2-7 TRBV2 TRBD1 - CAISPGQGGNYEQYF TGTGCCATCAGCCCGGGACAGGGGGGGAACTACGAGCAGTACTTC
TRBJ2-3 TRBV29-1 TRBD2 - CSVTSEDTDTQYF TGCAGCGTTACTAGCGAGGACACAGATACGCAGTATTTT
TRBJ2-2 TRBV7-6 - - CASSLEPRAGELFF TGTGCCAGCAGCTTAGAGCCCCGAGCGGGGGAGCTGTTTTTT
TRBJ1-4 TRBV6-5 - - CASSPRAWGEKLFF TGTGCCAGCAGCCCCAGAGCTTGGGGAGAAAAACTGTTTTTT
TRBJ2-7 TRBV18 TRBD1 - CASSPYVTGTGRYEQYF TGTGCCAGCTCACCTTATGTGACCGGGACAGGGCGATACGAGCAGTACTTC
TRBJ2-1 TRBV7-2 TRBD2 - CASSYDSGRASQGQFF TGTGCCAGCAGTTACGACAGCGGGAGGGCCTCCCAAGGGCAGTTCTTC
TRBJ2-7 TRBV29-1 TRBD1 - CSERDRADSQRF TGCAGCGAACGGGACAGGGCTGATAGCCAACGTTTC
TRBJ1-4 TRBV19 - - CASSMEGGRKKLFF TGTGCCAGTAGTATGGAGGGAGGGCGGAAGAAACTGTTTTTT
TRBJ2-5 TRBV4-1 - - CASSQESWETQETQYF TGCGCCAGCAGCCAAGAATCTTGGGAAACCCAAGAGACCCAGTACTTC
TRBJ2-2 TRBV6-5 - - CASSSLGTGELFF TGTGCCAGCAGTTCGTTGGGTACCGGGGAGCTGTTTTTT
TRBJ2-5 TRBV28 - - CASSPLGQETQYF TGTGCCAGCAGTCCGTTGGGCCAAGAGACCCAGTACTTC
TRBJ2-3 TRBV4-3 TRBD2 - CASSQEFQLALNTDTQYF TGCGCCAGCAGCCAAGAATTTCAACTAGCGTTGAACACAGATACGCAGTATTTT